The 6 T cell receptor beta chains below come from one sample, sequenced in a study of T cell responses to AZD1222 COVID-19 vaccine. The data were produced by immunoSEQ multiplex PCR, yet TCRdb's version contains in-frame clones alone and is incomplete. The sample has 180,000 or so clones, 88% seen once. The sequences come from peripheral blood, collected 28 days after the second AZD1222 dose. These receptors came from an adult who received the AZD1222 COVID-19 vaccine.

The CDR3 region has the DNA TGCGCCAGCAGCTTACAGGGGGCAAGCAATCAGCCCCAGCATTTT. It translates to CASSLQGASNQPQHF. This rearrangement joins TRBV5-1 to TRBJ1-5; 9 bases match TRBD1. Germline CDR1 and CDR2: SGHRS and YFSETQ. Unmatched junction bases numbered 1, after V lost 2 bases and J lost 1 base. The CDR3 has 15 amino acids.

The V and J genes are TRBV5-1 and TRBJ2-6, with no clear D. Trimming stripped 7 bases from V and 2 bases from J, with 13 bases between. The CDR3 has 15 residues. Per the germline V gene, CDR1 is SGHRS and CDR2 is YFSETQ. Here the CDR3 reads CASYNPSPGANVLTF. In DNA form, the CDR3 reads TGCGCCAGCTACAACCCAAGTCCTGGGGCCAACGTCCTGACTTTC. The entire variable domain, with the rest obtained from reference TRBV5-1 and TRBJ2-6, is as follows: KAGVTQTPRYLIKTRGQQVTLSCSPISGHRSVSWYQQTPGQGLQFLFEYFSETQRNKGNFPGRFSGRQFSNSRSEMNVSTLELGDSALYLCASYNPSPGANVLTFGAGSRLTVL.

J is TRBJ2-3 and V is TRBV12-1; the DNA was not used to check the table's D call, TRBD2. TRBV12-1 is a pseudogene. The CDR3 spans 16 residues. In DNA, the CDR3 is TGTGCCGGCAGACTAGCGGGCGGGCTGGGGGCAGATACGCAGTATTTT. Protein product: CAGRLAGGLGADTQYF.

V usage is TRBV9 and J usage is TRBJ2-7, with D possibly TRBD2 on 6 matching bases. The CDR3 loop spans 14 amino acids. CDR1 SGDLS and CDR2 YYNGEE come from the germline V gene. Trimming left V 2 bases short and J 4 bases short, with 13 bases between. The CDR3: CASSVATGDYEQYF. The CDR3 DNA reads as TGTGCCAGCAGCGTCGCGACGGGGGATTACGAGCAGTACTTC.

In this sample, this clone turned up once. This chain joins TRBV19 and TRBJ1-1; a weak D match, TRBD1 (6 bases). Per germline, CDR1 LNHDA and CDR2 SQIVND (reference sequence). V was cut by 7 bases and J by 11 bases, with 26 bases left in between. The CDR3 is 15 residues long. The CDR3 is CASMEILGGALKAFF. DNA of the CDR3: TGTGCCAGTATGGAAATACTGGGGGGGGCCTTGAAGGCTTTCTTT.

Only one count was recorded for this clone. This chain links TRBV5-1 with TRBJ2-3; 14 bases fit TRBD2. Trimming took 5 bases from V and 1 from J; bases not matched to a gene: 6. The CDR3 is made up of 17 amino acids. The germline CDR1 and CDR2 sequences are SGHRS and YFSETQ. The CDR3 region has the DNA TGCGCCAGCAGTCAGGGACTAGCGGGAGCTGGCACAGATACGCAGTATTTT. It translates to CASSQGLAGAGTDTQYF.